These 31 T cell receptor beta chains came from one sample sequenced in a study of blood T cell repertoires in COVID-19. This table comes from immunoSEQ multiplex PCR, and its TCRdb copy is limited to in-frame clones, with some not included. The sample includes 470,000 or so clones, approximately 90% seen only once; the top ten take under 2.5%. The specimen was PBMCs or T cells enriched from blood (not recorded which). These receptors were taken from a woman under 30 with acute COVID-19.

CDR3 protein: CASSPRDFSYEQYF. The DNA of the CDR3 is TGTGCCAGCAGCCCACGGGACTTCTCCTACGAGCAGTACTTC. This rearrangement joins TRBV14 to TRBJ2-7, with a possible D match to TRBD2 (6 bases). V lost 4 bases and J lost 0, with 10 bases in between. The CDR3 is 14 amino acids. In germline, CDR1 is SGHDN, CDR2 FVKESK.

This chain uses TRBV11-2 with TRBJ2-5; 7 nucleotides agree with TRBD2. Trimming took 7 bases from V and 4 from J; bases not matched to a gene: 21. The CDR3 contains 18 residues. Per germline, CDR1 SGHAT and CDR2 FQNNGV. The CDR3 sequence: CASTLNRLRAGESETQYF. CDR3 DNA: TGTGCCAGCACCCTGAACCGCCTCCGGGCGGGAGAGTCAGAGACCCAGTACTTC.

This chain joins TRBV19 and TRBJ2-3; tentatively, D is TRBD2 (5 bases). The V gene lost 4 bases and the J gene lost 6 bases, with 17 bases spanning the gap. Germline lookup yields CDR1 LNHDA and CDR2 SQIVND (reference sequence). CDR3 length: 15 amino acids. CDR3 sequence (DNA): TGTGCCAGTAGTACCCAAGGAGCTAGCTTTGATACGCAGTATTTT. It yields the protein CASSTQGASFDTQYF.

This chain connects TRBV19 to TRBJ1-2, with 9 bases aligning to TRBD1. The germline CDR1 and CDR2 sequences are LNHDA and SQIVND (reference sequence). Unmatched junction bases numbered 3, after V lost 6 bases and J lost 1 base. CDR3 size: 14 residues. The CDR3 loop reads CASRGQGYNYGYTF. In nucleotides, the CDR3 is TGTGCCAGTAGGGGACAGGGATATAACTATGGCTACACCTTC. The full variable domain, its missing parts supplied by reference TRBV19 and TRBJ1-2, is DGGITQSPKYLFRKEGQNVTLSCEQNLNHDAMYWYRQDPGQGLRLIYYSQIVNDFQKGDIAEGYSVSREKKESFPLTVTSAQKNPTAFYLCASRGQGYNYGYTFGSGTRLTVV.

This sequence joins TRBV27 and TRBJ1-5; 7 nucleotides match TRBD1. The CDR3 has 14 amino acids. Looked up from germline, CDR1 is MNHEY and CDR2 is SMNVEV (reference sequence). The V segment lost 4 bases and the J segment 7 bases; nucleotides outside the gene matches: 7. Here the CDR3 reads CASSSSGGEQPQHF. CDR3 DNA: TGTGCCAGCAGTTCTTCAGGGGGTGAGCAGCCCCAGCATTTT.

This chain connects TRBV12-3 or TRBV12-4 to TRBJ1-5, with D perhaps matching TRBD1 (5 bases). Between the trimmed V and J ends, which lost 3 bases and 7 bases, there was a span of 10 bases. The CDR3 length is 13 residues. The CDR3 sequence is CASSFPGEQPQHF. CDR3 DNA: TGTGCCAGCAGTTTCCCGGGGGAACAGCCCCAGCATTTT.

The chain joins TRBV10-2 to TRBJ1-2; 10 nucleotides line up with TRBD1. The V segment lost 2 bases and the J segment 4 bases; nucleotides outside the gene matches: 7. Germline V CDR1 and CDR2: WSHSY, SAAADI. This CDR3 contains 16 residues. CDR3 loop: CASSERGTGEGYGYTF. In nucleotides, the CDR3 is TGCGCCAGCAGTGAGCGCGGGACAGGGGAAGGCTATGGCTACACCTTC.

The chain is built from TRBV27 and TRBJ1-6, with 8 positions matching TRBD1. Germline assignment: CDR1 MNHEY and CDR2 SMNVEV (reference sequence). The CDR3 is made up of 15 amino acids. The trim removed 2 bases at V and 7 bases at J, leaving 4 bases unmatched. Here the CDR3 DNA reads TGTGCCAGCAGTTTACGGGGACAGGCGAATTCACCCCTCCACTTT. It codes for CASSLRGQANSPLHF.

The chain carries TRBV28 and TRBJ1-5; TRBD1 aligns across 9 bases. Germline trimming cut 7 bases from V and 0 bases from J; bases unmatched to any gene: 7. The CDR3 runs 16 residues. Germline CDR1 is MDHEN and CDR2 is SYDVKM. CDR3 loop: CASKYGTGFSNQPQHF. Written as DNA, the CDR3 is TGTGCCAGCAAGTACGGGACAGGGTTTAGCAATCAGCCCCAGCATTTT.

The gene calls are TRBV5-6 and TRBJ1-1, with a weak D call TRBD1 (5 bases). CDR3 size: 14 residues. V lost 0 bases and J lost 6, with 12 bases in between. Germline CDR1 is SGHDT and CDR2 is YYEEEE. CDR3 residues: CASSLEQVPAEAFF. In DNA form, the CDR3 reads TGTGCCAGCAGCTTGGAACAGGTCCCCGCTGAAGCTTTCTTT.

The chain has TRBV3-1 (or the pseudogene TRBV3-2) and TRBJ1-4, with D possibly matching TRBD1 (6 bases). Germline-derived CDR1 and CDR2 are LGHDT and YNNKEL (reference sequence). The CDR3 runs 15 residues. Trimming shortened V by 8 bases and J by 8 bases, and 21 bases separated the two germline ends. Written as DNA, the CDR3 is TGTGCCAGCTCTGATAGCCAGGGGAATCACGAAAAACTGTTTTTT. Encoded protein: CASSDSQGNHEKLFF.

The V call is TRBV3-1 (or the pseudogene TRBV3-2), the J call TRBJ2-1; 7 nucleotides align to TRBD2. Per the germline V gene, CDR1 is LGHDT and CDR2 is YNNKEL (reference sequence). V trimming: 0 bases; J trimming: 0 bases; junction bases outside the gene matches: 8. This CDR3 has 18 residues. CDR3 bases: TGTGCCAGCAGCCAAGATCCCAGCGGGGCCAGCTCCTACAATGAGCAGTTCTTC. Its protein product is CASSQDPSGASSYNEQFF.

Comment on this clone: Other DNA sequences in the same sample also yield this CDR3. V is TRBV6-1 and J is TRBJ2-1; a possible D gene is TRBD1 (6 bases). This CDR3 is built from 15 residues. Germline V gives CDR1 MNHNS, CDR2 SASEGT. The V end lost 1 base, the J end lost 4 bases, and 11 bases lay between the germline ends. The CDR3 DNA sequence: TGTGCCAGCAGTGAAGACAGGGCTAGTTACAATGAGCAGTTCTTC. This translates into CASSEDRASYNEQFF.

The V and J genes are TRBV5-1 and TRBJ2-5; 9 nucleotides match TRBD1. V trimming: 4 bases; J trimming: 6 bases; junction bases outside the gene matches: 4. The CDR3 sequence is 13 residues long. The germline CDR1 and CDR2 sequences are SGHRS and YFSETQ. The CDR3, as DNA: TGCGCCAGCAGCCCGGGACAGGGAAAGACCCAGTACTTC. Amino acids: CASSPGQGKTQYF. The whole variable domain, remainder taken from reference TRBV5-1 and TRBJ2-5, is KAGVTQTPRYLIKTRGQQVTLSCSPISGHRSVSWYQQTPGQGLQFLFEYFSETQRNKGNFPGRFSGRQFSNSRSEMNVSTLELGDSALYLCASSPGQGKTQYFGPGTRLLVL.

The J gene is TRBJ2-1, the V gene TRBV7-8; D is unresolved. With 1 base removed from V and 8 bases from J, the gap between germline ends came to 15 bases. The CDR3 is 15 amino acids. Germline CDR1 is SGHVS and CDR2 is FQNEAQ. The CDR3 loop is CASSLGTFLADEQFF. The CDR3 DNA reads as TGTGCCAGCAGCTTAGGCACTTTTCTTGCCGATGAGCAGTTCTTC.

The chain recombines TRBV7-8 with TRBJ2-5; 13 positions agree with TRBD2. Germline loops: CDR1 SGHVS, CDR2 FQNEAQ. V dropped 5 bases and J dropped 2; count of bases not matched to a gene: 11. The CDR3 is made up of 18 amino acids. CDR3 DNA: TGTGCCAGCAGCCTTAGACTAGCGGGAGGAGGAGGGCAAGAGACCCAGTACTTC. Protein sequence: CASSLRLAGGGGQETQYF.

The V call is TRBV5-6, the J call TRBJ2-5, with D tentatively TRBD1 (6 bases). The CDR3 runs to 15 residues. V dropped 1 base and J dropped 2 bases, with 12 bases sitting between them. CDR1 and CDR2 (germline): SGHDT, YYEEEE. This CDR3 is CASSLYGTKQETQYF. For the CDR3, the DNA is TGTGCCAGCAGCTTGTACGGGACAAAGCAAGAGACCCAGTACTTC.

The chain combines TRBV20-1 with TRBJ2-5, with D unclear. The CDR3 has 14 amino acids. Trimming removed 3 bases from V and 0 bases from J, with 11 bases in between. Germline V lookup: CDR1 DFQATT, CDR2 SNEGSKA (reference sequence). The DNA of the CDR3 is TGCAGTGCTAGTGGGGTGACACACCAAGAGACCCAGTACTTC. It is translated as CSASGVTHQETQYF.

This clone was observed a single time. The chain joins TRBV10-2 to TRBJ1-6; D perhaps matches TRBD1 (5 bases). The germline V and J ends were trimmed by 2 bases and 9 bases, with 14 bases remaining between them. In germline, CDR1 is WSHSY, CDR2 SAAADI. The length of the CDR3 is 15 residues. Here the CDR3 reads CASSERGVGGSPLHF. As DNA, the CDR3 is TGCGCCAGCAGTGAGCGTGGGGTCGGGGGTTCACCCCTCCACTTT.

The chain has TRBV7-9 and TRBJ1-3, with 9 bases lining up with TRBD1. Germline CDR1 is SEHNR and CDR2 is FQNEAQ (reference sequence). V lost 6 bases, J lost 0 bases, and 6 bases stayed unmatched. This CDR3 contains 16 residues. CDR3 sequence reads: CASSKQGAYSGNTIYF. Here the CDR3 DNA reads TGTGCCAGCAGTAAACAGGGGGCCTACTCTGGAAACACCATATATTTT.

A few counts support this clone. This CDR3 reads CATSRDSGLGGYTF. CDR3 bases: TGTGCCACCAGCAGAGATTCAGGGTTAGGCGGCTACACCTTC. V usage is TRBV15 and J usage is TRBJ1-2; possible D gene TRBD1, 5 bases. This CDR3 has 14 amino acids. V was trimmed by 0 bases and J by 8 bases, leaving 13 bases between them. CDR1 is LNHNV, CDR2 YYDKDF, per germline (reference sequence).

V gene TRBV10-2 combines with J gene TRBJ2-3; no reliable D call. From germline, CDR1 is WSHSY and CDR2 SAAADI. V dropped 4 bases and J dropped 6 bases, with 8 bases sitting between them. The CDR3 length is 12 residues. The CDR3 DNA follows: TGCGCCAGCAGTGGGTCGTCGGATACGCAGTATTTT. Its protein product is CASSGSSDTQYF.

This chain uses TRBV7-2 with TRBJ2-5; unclear D gene. V was shortened by 2 bases and J by 0 bases, with 10 bases between the two germline ends. This CDR3 spans 15 amino acids. CDR1 is SGHTA, CDR2 FQGNSA, per germline. CDR3 sequence (DNA): TGTGCCAGCAGCTTAATCATCCGGTACCAAGAGACCCAGTACTTC. Encoded protein: CASSLIIRYQETQYF.

This clone occurred once. The rearrangement joins TRBV29-1 to TRBJ2-3, with D tentatively TRBD2 (5 bases). Germline V gene data show CDR1 as SQVTM and CDR2 as ANQGSEA. V was pared by 0 bases and J by 0 bases, with 10 bases between. The CDR3 length is 15 residues. CDR3 loop: CSVEDLPSSTDTQYF. In DNA, the CDR3 is TGCAGCGTTGAAGATCTCCCTAGCAGCACAGATACGCAGTATTTT.

This rearrangement joins TRBV28 to TRBJ2-7; tentative D call: TRBD1 (5 bases). CDR1 and CDR2 (germline): MDHEN, SYDVKM. The CDR3 has 15 residues. Trimming took 3 bases from V and 7 from J, leaving 19 bases between them. This CDR3 reads CASSFWGRTSREQYF. CDR3 bases: TGTGCCAGCAGTTTTTGGGGCAGGACCTCAAGGGAGCAGTACTTC.

This clone was detected only a few times. The chain is built from TRBV3-1 (or the pseudogene TRBV3-2) and TRBJ2-7; TRBD2 is a possible D gene (6 bases). The germline gives CDR1 LGHDT, CDR2 YNNKEL (reference sequence). V lost 4 bases, J lost 0 bases, and 16 bases lay in between. The CDR3 runs to 16 residues. The CDR3 spells CASSLLTGRSSYEQYF. CDR3 DNA: TGTGCCAGCAGCCTTCTAACGGGGAGGAGCTCCTACGAGCAGTACTTC.

The gene calls are TRBV30 and TRBJ1-6; D remains unclear. The CDR3 sequence is 15 residues long. Looked up from germline, CDR1 is GTSNPN and CDR2 is SVGIG (reference sequence). Trimming pared 0 bases from V and 7 bases from J, leaving 13 bases between. CDR3 region: CAWSVGSVSNSPLHF. The CDR3 region has the DNA TGTGCCTGGAGTGTAGGTAGCGTTTCCAATTCACCCCTCCACTTT.

The gene calls are TRBV5-4 and TRBJ2-5; D may be TRBD2 (7 bases). CDR1 and CDR2 from the germline V gene are SGHNT and YYREEE (reference sequence). This CDR3 has 14 residues. V gave up 2 bases and J gave up 7 bases, with 15 bases separating them. DNA for the CDR3: TGTGCCAGCAGCTTCTTAGGGGGGGTAGGGACCCAGTACTTC. Translated, it gives CASSFLGGVGTQYF.

The chain employs TRBV20-1 and TRBJ1-5; the match to TRBD1 covers 9 bases. Trimming at V came to 3 bases and at J to 7 bases, leaving 13 bases not matched to a gene. The CDR3 runs 16 residues. CDR1 and CDR2 from the germline V gene are DFQATT and SNEGSKA (reference sequence). This CDR3 is CSASFAGDRVGQPQHF. The CDR3 bases are TGCAGTGCTAGTTTCGCGGGGGACAGGGTCGGCCAGCCCCAGCATTTT.

The genes are TRBV7-2 and TRBJ2-1; TRBD1 might be the D (5 bases). Germline V gene lookup returns CDR1 SGHTA and CDR2 FQGNSA. The germline V and J ends were trimmed by 4 bases and 10 bases, with 17 bases remaining between them. There are 14 residues in the CDR3. The CDR3 DNA reads TGTGCCAGCAGCTCTCGCGGAAGGGCAGGGGAGCAGTTCTTC. It encodes CASSSRGRAGEQFF.

The V and J genes are TRBV7-9 and TRBJ2-1; 14 nucleotides match TRBD2. CDR3 length equals 18 residues. The V and J ends lost 3 bases and 4 bases, in that order; junction bases with no gene match: 8. Germline V gives CDR1 SEHNR, CDR2 FQNEAQ (reference sequence). CDR3 residues: CASSFRLAGGPGYNEQFF. CDR3 bases: TGTGCCAGCAGCTTCCGACTAGCGGGGGGGCCGGGATACAATGAGCAGTTCTTC.